This is a list of T cell receptor beta chains from one sample in a study of breast tumors, draining lymph nodes, adjacent tissues. TCRdb re-analysed the multiplex PCR reads in MiXCR, keeping a single row per CDR3 protein. The sample contains approximately 280,000 distinct CDR3 sequences, more than 30% of which appear only once. Material for sequencing was axillary lymph node tissue. The receptors here all came from a female donor with breast cancer. Some clones in this sample may be carry-over from other donors' samples. CDR3s include the opening cysteine and the closing phenylalanine or tryptophan. The D gene is left open where the match is weak. Not all rows give a size; the values are once, few, many and, for expanded clones, a class.

many	-	TRBV2	TRBJ1-5	TGTGCCAGCAGCCCGGTGGGGTTGCGGGGCAATCAGCCCCAGCATTTT	CASSPVGLRGNQPQHF
-	-	TRBV4-3	TRBJ2-5	TGCGCCAGCAGCCAAGAGGCATATGGGGGAGAGACCCAGTACTTC	CASSQEAYGGETQYF
few	TRBD1	TRBV5-8	TRBJ2-5	TGTGCCAGCAGCTTAGCAGGGGGCGTTTCGTGGGAGACCCAGTACTTC	CASSLAGGVSWETQYF
few	-	TRBV19	TRBJ1-1	TGTGCCAGTAGTATCGGGGGGGTTGGCAACACTGAAGCTTTCTTT	CASSIGGVGNTEAFF
many	-	TRBV10-1	TRBJ1-3	TGCGCCAGCAGTGAGTCATTGGGCTCTGGAAACACCATATATTTT	CASSESLGSGNTIYF
once	TRBD1	TRBV11-1	TRBJ1-1	TGTGCCAGCAGCTTAGGGAGACAGGGCACTGAAGCTTTCTTT	CASSLGRQGTEAFF
once	TRBD2	TRBV18	TRBJ2-2	TGTGCCAGCTCACCACCGGGACTAGAAAGCACCGGGGAGCTGTTTTTT	CASSPPGLESTGELFF
-	-	TRBV3-1	TRBJ2-3	TGTGCCAGCAGCCAGGTGGGCTCCGTCAGCACAGATACGCAGTATTTT	CASSQVGSVSTDTQYF
few	-	TRBV5-4	TRBJ2-5	TGTGCCAGCAGCTTGTCTCCGGCGGGCAGTGAGACCCAGTACTTC	CASSLSPAGSETQYF
many	TRBD2	TRBV4-2	TRBJ2-7	TGTGCCAGCAGCCAAGATGAAAGCGGGAGACCGGTCGAGCAGTACTTC	CASSQDESGRPVEQYF
-	TRBD2	TRBV11-2	TRBJ2-1	TGTGCCAGCAGCCCGACAGGGACTAGCGCCAATGAGCAGTTCTTC	CASSPTGTSANEQFF
-	TRBD1	TRBV20-1	TRBJ1-4	TGCAGTGCAGCCGACCCGGGGACAGACAATGAAAAACTGTTTTTT	CSAADPGTDNEKLFF
-	TRBD2	TRBV20-1	TRBJ2-3	TGCAGTGCCGGGAGGGGGGGCACGCAGTATTTT	CSAGRGGTQYF
many	-	TRBV5-6	TRBJ1-2	TGTGCCAGCAGCTTGTCGGGCAGGGTGACAACCCCCGATGGCTACACCTTC	CASSLSGRVTTPDGYTF
-	-	TRBV20-1	TRBJ2-2	TGCAGTGCTAGAGAGGCAGGGGAGCTGTTTTTT	CSAREAGELFF
-	-	TRBV6-5	TRBJ1-4	TGTGCCAGCAGACCGGTTCGGGGGGTGGGTGGAAAACTGTTTTTT	CASRPVRGVGGKLFF
medium-sized	TRBD1	TRBV20-1	TRBJ1-3	TGCAGTGCTCCCGGACAGGGAGAGGGAAACACCATATATTTT	CSAPGQGEGNTIYF
many	-	TRBV12-3/TRBV12-4	TRBJ2-2	TGTGCCAGCAGCCAGCAGGGGATAGCCGGGGAGCTGTTTTTT	CASSQQGIAGELFF
few	-	TRBV6-5	TRBJ2-1	TGTGCCAACGAGCGCCCCAATGGAGGGAGTAGGGAGAATGAGCAGTTCTTC	CANERPNGGSRENEQFF
-	TRBD2	TRBV2	TRBJ2-4	TGTGCCAGCCGGCGGCTAGCGGGAGGATCCTTC	CASRRLAGGSF
many	TRBD2	TRBV6-9	TRBJ2-7	TGTGCCAGCAGGACTACTACCAGCGGGAGGACGTACGAGCAGTACTTC	CASRTTTSGRTYEQYF
few	-	TRBV6-2/TRBV6-3	TRBJ1-4	TGTGCCAGCAGTTACTCGATCCCGTGGGGACAAAATACCTTTGCTAGCGAAAAACTGTTTTTT	CASSYSIPWGQNTFASEKLFF
many	TRBD1	TRBV20-1	TRBJ2-1	TGCAGTGCAATCCGACAGGGGGCTATGTACAATGAGCAGTTCTTC	CSAIRQGAMYNEQFF
many	TRBD2	TRBV11-3	TRBJ2-7	TGTGCCAGCAGCTTAGCCCACGCGGGAGGCTACGAGCAGTACTTC	CASSLAHAGGYEQYF
many	-	TRBV12-3/TRBV12-4	TRBJ2-1	TGTGCCAGCCGAACGGTTGGGGGGGGCGATGAGCAGTTCTTC	CASRTVGGGDEQFF
once	-	TRBV7-2	TRBJ2-2	TGTGCCAGCAGCTTTGGGGACCGGGCATTT	CASSFGDRAF
many	TRBD1	TRBV20-1	TRBJ2-7	TGCAGTGCTAGAGGGATGACAGGGGGAAGCTCCTACGAGCAGTACTTC	CSARGMTGGSSYEQYF
-	TRBD1	TRBV7-8	TRBJ1-2	TGTGCCAGCAGCTTAGAGAGGGGGCCCCCTACTGGCTACACCTTC	CASSLERGPPTGYTF
-	-	TRBV7-2	TRBJ1-5	TGTGCCAGCAGCTTACGGCCATATCTGCCCCAGCATTTT	CASSLRPYLPQHF
few	-	TRBV27	TRBJ1-5	TGTGCCAGCAGCGCCCAAGGGGTCCATCAGCCCCAGCATTTT	CASSAQGVHQPQHF
many	TRBD2	TRBV5-1	TRBJ2-3	TGCGCCAGCAGCTTGGTAGTAGGGGACTACCAGTATTTT	CASSLVVGDYQYF
many	-	TRBV7-3	TRBJ2-2	TGTGCCAGCAGCTTGCGTCCCGGGGAGCTGTTTTTT	CASSLRPGELFF
many	-	TRBV20-1	TRBJ2-7	TGCAGTGCTAGCCCAGGGTATACGAACGAGCAGTACTTC	CSASPGYTNEQYF
-	TRBD1	TRBV6-4	TRBJ1-5	TGTGCCAGCAGACACCTTCAGGGGGTTGGCAATCAGCCCCAGCATTTT	CASRHLQGVGNQPQHF
-	TRBD2	TRBV12-3/TRBV12-4	TRBJ2-2	TGTGCCAGCAAAACCGGGATCGGACTAGCGGGAGGGAAGAACACCGGGGAGCTGTTTTTT	CASKTGIGLAGGKNTGELFF
many	TRBD2	TRBV5-1	TRBJ2-7	TGCGCCAGCAGCGATAGCGGGGCCCCCTACGAGCAGTACTTC	CASSDSGAPYEQYF
many	TRBD1	TRBV15	TRBJ2-7	TGTGCCACCAGCAAGTCCCCAGGGGGCGGCTACGAGCAGTACTTC	CATSKSPGGGYEQYF
few	-	TRBV28	TRBJ1-5	TGTGCCAGCAGTTTGACCATTCAGCCCCAGCATTTT	CASSLTIQPQHF
-	TRBD2	TRBV9	TRBJ2-6	TGTGCCAGCAGCGTAGTCTTTCGGCTAGCGGGAGGTGGTTCTGGGGCCAACGTCCTGACTTTC	CASSVVFRLAGGGSGANVLTF
-	-	TRBV6-1	TRBJ2-3	TGTGCCAGCACTGAGACACAACTATTCACAGATACGCAGTATTTT	CASTETQLFTDTQYF
-	-	TRBV7-9	TRBJ1-1	TGTGCCAGTAGTGAGACCTCCGGTAGAGGGGACACTGAAGCTTTCTTT	CASSETSGRGDTEAFF
-	TRBD1	TRBV19	TRBJ1-4	TGTGCCAGTACCAAGGGACAGATGAATGAAAAACTGTTTTTT	CASTKGQMNEKLFF
many	-	TRBV20-1	TRBJ2-7	TGCAGTGCTAGCGAGGACAGTGTTTCCTACGAGCAGTACTTC	CSASEDSVSYEQYF
-	-	TRBV6-1	TRBJ1-3	TGTGCCAGCGCGGGCTCAGCGGATGGAAACACCATATATTTT	CASAGSADGNTIYF
-	TRBD1	TRBV11-1	TRBJ2-2	TGTGCCAGCAGCAAGAGGACAGGGGCTGACACCGGGGAGCTGTTTTTT	CASSKRTGADTGELFF
-	-	TRBV20-1	TRBJ2-6	TGCAGTGCTAGTGGACAGGGGGCCAACGTCCTGACTTTC	CSASGQGANVLTF
-	-	TRBV14	TRBJ2-5	TGTGCCAGCAGGTCCGCCAGGAGGGGGGAAGAGACCCAGTACTTC	CASRSARRGEETQYF
many	TRBD1	TRBV5-1	TRBJ2-7	TGCGCCAGCAGTCAGCGGACAGGGGACGCCTACGAGCAGTACTTC	CASSQRTGDAYEQYF
-	-	TRBV11-3	TRBJ2-5	TGTGCCAGCAGCCGGACGGCTGCCCGTGAGACCCAGTACTTC	CASSRTAARETQYF